The subject of this entry is one TCR beta chain. This CDR3 comprises 14 residues. The germline V and J ends were trimmed by 1 base and 10 bases, with 14 bases remaining between them. Germline V gene sequence: CDR1 LNHNV, CDR2 YYDKDF (reference sequence). This record comes from a study of blood T cell repertoires in COVID-19. Looking at the study overall: The United States, Italy and Spain provided the acute and convalescent COVID-19 samples. T cells, B-cell-depleted T cells, or PBMCs provided the cDNA or gDNA that served as material.

Using immunoSEQ multiplex PCR, the repertoire was profiled, and TCRdb retains in-frame clones only, with some absent. The sample holds about 170,000 clones; 70% to 90% are singletons and the top ten take approximately 7.6%. The sequenced sample consisted of peripheral blood. This receptor was obtained from a woman of 80 years or more with COVID-19, enrolled during active disease. V usage is TRBV15 and J usage is TRBJ2-1; D uncertain. The CDR3 DNA follows: TGTGCCACCAGCAGAGGTGGGCAGTCATTGGAGCAGTTCTTC. As protein: CATSRGGQSLEQFF.